The clone carrying this T cell receptor beta chain was seen more than once but under ten times. Its antigen is not identified. Rearranged V-D-J TRB sequences were amplified with a mixed TRB-A/B primer pool. In TCRdb, the multiplex PCR reads were re-called with MiXCR into one record per CDR3 protein. Of 2,000 to 2,500 distinct CDR3 sequences detected, approximately 23% appear once; the ten largest clones hold around 8%. This CDR3 spans 13 amino acids. Germline values: CDR1 SGHTA, CDR2 FQGTGA. V lost 4 bases and J 2 bases, leaving 8 bases between the germline ends. The template was genomic DNA from peripheral blood, not RNA. The record originates from a study of T cell repertoires in aging, cancer and after chemotherapy. In the study overall: Chronic lymphocytic leukemia patients on fludarabine- or bendamustine-based regimens gave paired samples before and after chemotherapy. The whole study produced a dataset of millions of TCR reads. General study points: In cancer patients, declining TCR diversity with age involved lost richness and lost evenness. In each cancer cohort, median generation probability increased across chemotherapy, suggesting thymic output rebounded.

The sample was blood. This chain links TRBV7-3 with TRBJ2-5; possibly TRBD1 for D (5 bases). This receptor was obtained from a human donor with a blood cancer. The CDR3 reads CASSSRQQETQYF. The CDR3 coding sequence is TGTGCCAGCAGCTCCCGACAGCAAGAGACCCAGTACTTC.